The next 29 T cell receptor beta chains were all read from a single sample in a study of shared clonotypes between healthy human individuals. Generated by immunoSEQ multiplex PCR, the TCRdb table keeps only in-frame clones and is missing some. The sample has a few hundred thousand clones; around 79% are singletons. The specimen sequenced was memory CD4+ T cells sorted from blood. Subset denoted: CD45RA-negative fraction. These TCRs come from a man aged 30-40 years in good health.

The rearrangement links TRBV5-4 to TRBJ2-3; tentative D call: TRBD1 (7 bases). Germline V gives CDR1 SGHNT, CDR2 YYREEE (reference sequence). This CDR3 has 14 residues. V was pared by 4 bases and J by 6 bases, with 15 bases between. Here the CDR3 reads CASSDGAGGDTQYF. CDR3 DNA sequence: TGTGCCAGCAGCGATGGGGCAGGGGGGGATACGCAGTATTTT.

The CDR3 DNA reads TGCGCCAGCAGCTTATCAGGGAGTGGGGCCAACGTCCTGACTTTC. Its translation is CASSLSGSGANVLTF. J is TRBJ2-6 and V is TRBV5-1; D possibly uses TRBD1 or TRBD2 (5 bases each). V shed 2 bases and J shed 3 bases, with 9 bases lying between them. CDR1 SGHRS and CDR2 YFSETQ come from the germline V gene. This CDR3 has 15 residues.

This chain connects TRBV14 to TRBJ2-6; 10 bases map to TRBD1. The junction had 8 bases not matched to a gene; V was cut back by 0 bases and J by 3 bases. CDR1 is SGHDN and CDR2 is FVKESK in the germline V gene. CDR3 length: 19 residues. CDR3 in DNA: TGTGCCAGCAGCCAAGATGTAGACAGGGGGCTCATTGGGGCCAACGTCCTGACTTTC. This gives the protein CASSQDVDRGLIGANVLTF.

This chain connects TRBV28 to TRBJ2-1; D remains ambiguous. This CDR3 has 14 residues. V lost 7 bases and J 10 bases, leaving 20 bases between the germline ends. Germline V gene lookup returns CDR1 MDHEN and CDR2 SYDVKM. The CDR3 reads CASTSLGGNDEQFF. The DNA for the CDR3 is TGTGCCAGCACATCCCTAGGTGGAAACGACGAGCAGTTCTTC.

The V gene is TRBV7-9, the J gene TRBJ1-1, with D perhaps matching TRBD1 (6 bases). CDR3 size: 13 residues. The germline V gene has CDR1 SEHNR and CDR2 FQNEAQ (reference sequence). Trimming took 8 bases from V and 0 from J, leaving 10 bases between them. The CDR3 DNA is TGTGCCAGCCTTCAGGGGATGAACACTGAAGCTTTCTTT. Translating gives CASLQGMNTEAFF.

Turning to this clone: With a much larger clone just one base away, this may be a read error. Other DNA sequences within the sample encode an identical CDR3. This rearrangement joins TRBV2 to TRBJ1-5; D uncertain. Germline lookup yields CDR1 SNHLY and CDR2 FYNNEI. The CDR3 runs 13 residues. V lost 6 bases and J 0 bases, leaving 6 bases between the germline ends. The CDR3 loop is CASRQHSNQPQHF. CDR3 DNA: TGTGCCAGCAGACAGCATAGCAATCAGCCCCAGCATTTT.

On this clone: Given a much more abundant clone one base away, this may be a read error. V usage is TRBV19 and J usage is TRBJ1-5; 7 bases align to TRBD1. CDR3 size: 16 residues. The junction had 14 bases not matched to a gene; V was cut back by 3 bases and J by 9 bases. Germline V lookup: CDR1 LNHDA, CDR2 SQIVND (reference sequence). The CDR3 here is CASSIFRGTRSRPQHF. As DNA, the CDR3 is TGTGCCAGTAGTATTTTCAGGGGGACTCGGAGTCGGCCCCAGCATTTT.

V is TRBV27 and J is TRBJ2-1; the match to TRBD2 covers 11 bases. The CDR3 loop spans 16 amino acids. Germline CDR1 reads MNHEY; CDR2 reads SMNVEV (reference sequence). The trim removed 10 bases at V and 6 bases at J, leaving 14 bases unmatched. CDR3 sequence (DNA): TGTGCCACCAAGAAGGCGATAGCGGGAGGGCGCAATGAGCAGTTCTTC. Encoded protein: CATKKAIAGGRNEQFF.

The chain recombines TRBV7-8 with TRBJ1-1; TRBD1 agrees at 9 bases. Looked up from germline, CDR1 is SGHVS and CDR2 is FQNEAQ. This CDR3 has 15 residues. V dropped 5 bases and J dropped 4; count of bases not matched to a gene: 8. CDR3 coding DNA: TGTGCCAGCAGCCGGACAGGGGCTGGGGGCACTGAAGCTTTCTTT. Encoded protein: CASSRTGAGGTEAFF.

The chain joins TRBV5-1 to TRBJ2-1, with TRBD2 identical over 9 bases. The CDR3 spans 17 residues. Per germline, CDR1 SGHRS and CDR2 YFSETQ. J lost 3 bases, V lost 4 bases, and 11 bases had no gene match. DNA of the CDR3: TGCGCCAGCAGCGCGTCTGGGGGCGGGAGGGACTACAATGAGCAGTTCTTC. This sequence encodes CASSASGGGRDYNEQFF. Drawing the rest from reference TRBV5-1 and TRBJ2-1, the complete variable domain is KAGVTQTPRYLIKTRGQQVTLSCSPISGHRSVSWYQQTPGQGLQFLFEYFSETQRNKGNFPGRFSGRQFSNSRSEMNVSTLELGDSALYLCASSASGGGRDYNEQFFGPGTRLTVL.

The chain links TRBV2 to TRBJ2-7; D is undetermined. Germline V CDR1 and CDR2: SNHLY, FYNNEI. This CDR3 is 14 amino acids long. V lost 4 bases to trimming and J lost 3 bases, with 13 bases between them. CDR3 sequence: CASSGPFAVYEQYF. The CDR3 DNA sequence: TGTGCCAGCAGTGGACCCTTTGCTGTCTACGAGCAGTACTTC. Full variable domain (remainder filled in from reference TRBV2 and TRBJ2-7): EPEVTQTPSHQVTQMGQEVILRCVPISNHLYFYWYRQILGQKVEFLVSFYNNEISEKSEIFDDQFSVERPDGSNFTLKIRSTKLEDSAMYFCASSGPFAVYEQYFGPGTRLTVT.

The gene calls are TRBV27 and TRBJ1-5; D unclear. The CDR3 is 14 residues long. Deletions cut 3 bases from V and 1 base from J, with 7 bases between. Looked up from germline, CDR1 is MNHEY and CDR2 is SMNVEV (reference sequence). In DNA form, the CDR3 reads TGTGCCAGCAGTTTTACAGTCAGCAATCAGCCCCAGCATTTT. It translates to CASSFTVSNQPQHF.

This clone was observed a few times. The chain couples TRBV19 to TRBJ2-3, with 9 bases fitting TRBD2. Looked up from germline, CDR1 is LNHDA and CDR2 is SQIVND (reference sequence). The CDR3 covers 15 residues. Trimming cost V 3 bases and J 7 bases; bases outside gene matches: 8. The CDR3 here is CASSILLAGGYTQYF. The CDR3 DNA sequence: TGTGCCAGTAGTATTCTACTAGCGGGTGGGTATACGCAGTATTTT.

The chain couples TRBV18 to TRBJ2-5; possible D gene TRBD2, 6 bases. The germline gives CDR1 KGHSH, CDR2 LQKENI. The CDR3 has 15 amino acids. Between the trimmed V and J ends, which lost 2 bases and 5 bases, there was a span of 15 bases. CDR3 DNA: TGTGCCAGCTCACCAAATCAAGGAGGGTGGGAGACCCAGTACTTC. The encoded protein is CASSPNQGGWETQYF. Full variable domain (rest looked up from reference TRBV18 and TRBJ2-5): NAGVMQNPRHLVRRRGQEARLRCSPMKGHSHVYWYRQLPEEGLKFMVYLQKENIIDESGMPKERFSAEFPKEGPSILRIQQVVRGDSAAYFCASSPNQGGWETQYFGPGTRLLVL.

The chain recombines TRBV5-4 with TRBJ1-2, with no clear D. CDR1 and CDR2 from the germline V gene are SGHNT and YYREEE (reference sequence). The V gene lost 0 bases and the J gene lost 1 base, with 1 base spanning the gap. The CDR3 contains 12 residues. CDR3 in DNA: TGTGCCAGCAGCTTGGATAACTATGGCTACACCTTC. It translates to CASSLDNYGYTF.

The CDR3 sequence is CASSPQTYEQYF. CDR3 nucleotide sequence: TGTGCCAGCTCACCACAGACCTACGAGCAGTACTTC. The V gene is TRBV18, the J gene TRBJ2-7; D call uncertain. V was clipped by 1 base and J by 2 bases, with 3 bases between them. The CDR3 is 12 residues long. CDR1 KGHSH and CDR2 LQKENI come from the germline V gene.

This clone was counted once. The chain is built from TRBV20-1 and TRBJ2-5; TRBD1 or TRBD2 may be the D gene (5 bases each). Trimming removed 6 bases at V and 4 bases at J, with 9 bases between. CDR1 and CDR2 (germline): DFQATT, SNEGSKA (reference sequence). The CDR3 is 11 residues long. The CDR3 sequence is CSARDGETQYF. CDR3 DNA: TGCAGTGCCAGGGACGGAGAGACCCAGTACTTC.

The chain joins TRBV6-5 to TRBJ2-1, with unresolved D. The CDR3 totals 14 residues. The germline CDR1 and CDR2 sequences are MNHEY and SVGAGI. Trimming took 6 bases from V and 3 from J, leaving 12 bases between them. In nucleotides, the CDR3 is TGTGCCAGCAGCCAGCAAGGGTTCTACAATGAGCAGTTCTTC. Its translation is CASSQQGFYNEQFF.

This clone was observed once. The gene calls are TRBV4-1 and TRBJ2-4; 9 nucleotides agree with TRBD2. This CDR3 is built from 16 residues. From germline, CDR1 is MGHRA and CDR2 YSYEKL. V was clipped by 3 bases and J by 8 bases; unmatched bases: 11. The CDR3 DNA follows: TGCGCCAGCAGCCACAGACTGCGGGAGGGTTCAGACATTCAGTACTTC. It encodes CASSHRLREGSDIQYF.

The CDR3 nucleotides read TGTGCAGTATTGGGAGCTATGAACACTGAAGCTTTCTTT. Translated, it gives CAVLGAMNTEAFF. V and J are TRBV6-5 and TRBJ1-1; D is uncertain. From germline, CDR1 is MNHEY and CDR2 SVGAGI. The CDR3 consists of 13 residues.

This chain links TRBV30 with TRBJ2-1; 7 nucleotides align to TRBD2. This CDR3 spans 17 amino acids. Trimming took 3 bases from V and 2 from J; bases not matched to a gene: 13. The germline gives CDR1 GTSNPN, CDR2 SVGIG (reference sequence). The CDR3: CAWRLGGYRGPYNEQFF. The CDR3 region has the DNA TGTGCCTGGAGATTGGGGGGGTATCGAGGGCCCTACAATGAGCAGTTCTTC.

This clone came up many times. V and J are TRBV11-2 and TRBJ2-7, with D unclear. This CDR3 is 14 amino acids long. Trimming removed 5 bases from V and 2 bases from J, with 13 bases in between. From germline, CDR1 is SGHAT and CDR2 FQNNGV. CDR3: CASSRGPDAYEQYF. The CDR3 DNA is TGTGCCAGCAGCCGCGGACCGGACGCCTACGAGCAGTACTTC. Together with reference TRBV11-2 and TRBJ2-7, the CDR3 gives the full variable domain: EAGVAQSPRYKIIEKRQSVAFWCNPISGHATLYWYQQILGQGPKLLIQFQNNGVVDDSQLPKDRFSAERLKGVDSTLKIQPAKLEDSAVYLCASSRGPDAYEQYFGPGTRLTVT.

This chain links TRBV19 with TRBJ2-7, with a tentative D call TRBD2 (6 bases). The CDR3 is made up of 13 amino acids. The germline gives CDR1 LNHDA, CDR2 SQIVND (reference sequence). Trimming left V 5 bases short and J 3 bases short, with 11 bases between. CDR3 nucleotides: TGTGCCAGTAGTGCGGGACCACGCTACGAGCAGTACTTC. Residues: CASSAGPRYEQYF. Using reference TRBV19 and TRBJ2-7 for the parts outside the CDR3, the full variable domain is DGGITQSPKYLFRKEGQNVTLSCEQNLNHDAMYWYRQDPGQGLRLIYYSQIVNDFQKGDIAEGYSVSREKKESFPLTVTSAQKNPTAFYLCASSAGPRYEQYFGPGTRLTVT.

The chain employs TRBV7-8 and TRBJ2-1; D might be TRBD1 (5 bases). V dropped 3 bases and J dropped 3 bases, with 18 bases sitting between them. This CDR3 spans 17 amino acids. Germline CDR1 reads SGHVS; CDR2 reads FQNEAQ. CDR3 sequence: CASSFKGIRALYNEQFF. CDR3 nucleotides: TGTGCCAGCAGCTTTAAGGGGATAAGGGCGCTCTACAATGAGCAGTTCTTC.

The chain uses TRBV11-3 and TRBJ2-1, with TRBD2 as a possible D gene (5 bases). From germline, CDR1 is SGHNT and CDR2 YENEEA. V lost 3 bases, J lost 6 bases, and 9 bases lay in between. The CDR3 extends over 13 amino acids. CDR3 sequence (DNA): TGTGCCAGCAGCTTGGTAGCGAGCAATGAGCAGTTCTTC. This encodes CASSLVASNEQFF.

The chain is built from TRBV6-5 and TRBJ2-1; 9 bases are shared with TRBD2. Germline V lookup: CDR1 MNHEY, CDR2 SVGAGI. CDR3 size: 13 residues. J was trimmed by 11 bases and V by 6 bases; bases with no gene match: 8. The CDR3 protein is CASSRGREGQQFF. DNA for the CDR3: TGTGCCAGCAGCCGGGGGCGGGAGGGACAGCAGTTCTTC.

This clone was detected a few times. V and J are TRBV5-4 and TRBJ1-6; D may be TRBD1 (6 bases). Trimming left V 0 bases short and J 5 bases short, with 9 bases between. Germline V lookup: CDR1 SGHNT, CDR2 YYREEE (reference sequence). The CDR3 has 15 residues. CDR3 protein: CASSLGPGDNSPLHF. In DNA form, the CDR3 reads TGTGCCAGCAGCTTGGGGCCAGGGGATAATTCACCCCTCCACTTT.

The chain has TRBV7-8 and TRBJ2-7; the match to TRBD1 covers 8 bases. Trimming cost V 6 bases and J 7 bases; bases outside gene matches: 11. CDR1 and CDR2 (germline): SGHVS, FQNEAQ. The CDR3 totals 14 residues. As DNA, the CDR3 is TGTGCCAGCAGGTCAGGACAGGGAGCATCTGAGCAGTACTTC. This gives the protein CASRSGQGASEQYF.

The gene calls are TRBV7-8 and TRBJ2-1; no reliable D call. With 2 bases removed from V and 8 bases from J, the gap between germline ends came to 7 bases. Germline V gene sequence: CDR1 SGHVS, CDR2 FQNEAQ. The length of the CDR3 is 12 residues. The CDR3 DNA follows: TGTGCCAGCAGCTTATGGGGTGATGAGCAGTTCTTC. Amino acids: CASSLWGDEQFF.